This T cell receptor (beta chain) emerged from a study of T cell responses to AZD1222 COVID-19 vaccine. The table came from immunoSEQ multiplex PCR; TCRdb's copy has only in-frame clones and leaves some out. This sample has about 130,000 clones, with 85% to 90% found just once. Germline V gene data show CDR1 as SGHAT and CDR2 as FQNNGV. The CDR3 loop spans 13 amino acids. V gave up 1 base and J gave up 6 bases, with 9 bases separating them. The chain recombines TRBV11-2 with TRBJ1-2; D perhaps matches TRBD1 (5 bases). The sample consisted of peripheral blood, taken on day 0 of AZD1222 vaccination. This clonotype was obtained from an adult in good health. CDR3 region: CASSLAGLNGYTF. Here the CDR3 DNA reads TGTGCCAGCAGCTTAGCAGGGCTTAATGGCTACACCTTC.